What follows describes a single T cell receptor (beta chain). What it binds is not known. Primers for the PCR totalled 60 Vbeta and 13 Jbeta. Authors' data handling: Tens of millions of unique TCR beta chains, 9 million to 12 million shared, were counted in a later analysis. The table came from immunoSEQ multiplex PCR; TCRdb's copy has only in-frame clones and leaves some out. V, J and clone size derive from that table, while D and trimming were established from the DNA sequence. The profile shows roughly 190,000 clones, more than 65% of them singletons. The CDR3 has 18 amino acids. Trimming cost V 2 bases and J 3 bases, with 22 bases left between them. Germline-derived CDR1 and CDR2 are SGHAT and FQNNGV. This sample was included in a study of cytomegalovirus exposure and HLA in healthy donors. Study results and caveats: The Asian-associated ancestry cluster reportedly had fewer N-insertions than the approximately 690-donor mean in a later analysis. Researchers left out some V segments, among them TRBV6-2 and TRBV6-3, as indistinguishable. Productive status was seen about 87% or about 30% of the time for most TCR beta V segments in an earlier analysis.

The sequenced sample was PBMCs. This sequence was found in a man aged 45-60 years in good health and CMV-seronegative. This rearrangement joins TRBV11-2 to TRBJ1-1; D unresolved. DNA of the CDR3: TGTGCCAGCAGCTTATTCGGCAGCAGAAGACTTCGGGACACTGAAGCTTTCTTT. This codes for CASSLFGSRRLRDTEAFF.